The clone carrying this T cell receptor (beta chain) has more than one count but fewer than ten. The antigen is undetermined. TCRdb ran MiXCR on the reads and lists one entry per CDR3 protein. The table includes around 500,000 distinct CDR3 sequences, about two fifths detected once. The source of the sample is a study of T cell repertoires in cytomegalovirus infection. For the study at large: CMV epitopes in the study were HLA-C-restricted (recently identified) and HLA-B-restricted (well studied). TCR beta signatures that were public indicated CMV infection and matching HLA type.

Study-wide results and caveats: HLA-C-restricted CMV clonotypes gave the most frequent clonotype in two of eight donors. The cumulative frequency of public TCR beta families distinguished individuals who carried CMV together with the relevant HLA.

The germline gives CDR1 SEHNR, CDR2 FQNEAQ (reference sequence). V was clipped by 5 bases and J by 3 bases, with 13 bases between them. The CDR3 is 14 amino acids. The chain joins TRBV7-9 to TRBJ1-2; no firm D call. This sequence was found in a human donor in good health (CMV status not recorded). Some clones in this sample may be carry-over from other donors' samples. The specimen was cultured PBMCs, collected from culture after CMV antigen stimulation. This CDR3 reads CASSNSDGYYGYTF. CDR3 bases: TGTGCCAGCAGCAACTCGGACGGATACTATGGCTACACCTTC. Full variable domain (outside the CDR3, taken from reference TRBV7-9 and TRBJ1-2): DTGVSQNPRHKITKRGQNVTFRCDPISEHNRLYWYRQTLGQGPEFLTYFQNEAQLEKSRLLSDRFSAERPKGSFSTLEIQRTEQGDSAMYLCASSNSDGYYGYTFGSGTRLTVV.